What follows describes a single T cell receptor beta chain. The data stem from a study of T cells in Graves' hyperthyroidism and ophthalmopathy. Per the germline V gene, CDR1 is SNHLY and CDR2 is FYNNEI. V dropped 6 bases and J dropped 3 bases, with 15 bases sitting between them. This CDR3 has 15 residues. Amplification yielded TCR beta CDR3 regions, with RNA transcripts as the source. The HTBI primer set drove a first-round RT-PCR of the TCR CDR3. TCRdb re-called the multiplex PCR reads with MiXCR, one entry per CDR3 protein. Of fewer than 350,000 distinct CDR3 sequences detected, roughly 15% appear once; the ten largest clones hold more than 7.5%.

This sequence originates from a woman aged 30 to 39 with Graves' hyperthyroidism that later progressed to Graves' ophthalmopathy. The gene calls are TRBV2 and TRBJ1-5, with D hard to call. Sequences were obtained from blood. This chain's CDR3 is CASRESGGINQPQHF. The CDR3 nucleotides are TGTGCCAGCAGAGAGTCTGGCGGAATCAATCAGCCCCAGCATTTT. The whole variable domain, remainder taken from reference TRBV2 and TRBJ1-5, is EPEVTQTPSHQVTQMGQEVILRCVPISNHLYFYWYRQILGQKVEFLVSFYNNEISEKSEIFDDQFSVERPDGSNFTLKIRSTKLEDSAMYFCASRESGGINQPQHFGDGTRLSIL.